What follows are 9 T cell receptor beta chains derived from one specimen sequenced in a study of T cell responses to AZD1222 COVID-19 vaccine. Libraries were prepared by immunoSEQ multiplex PCR; TCRdb keeps only in-frame clonotypes and omits some of them. The data contain under 200,000 clones, 85% to 90% of them singletons. This specimen was peripheral blood, taken on day 0 of MenACWY control vaccination. The receptor set was obtained from an adult in good health.

The chain links TRBV14 to TRBJ2-3, with D unclear. Germline V lookup: CDR1 SGHDN, CDR2 FVKESK. The CDR3 spans 13 residues. Trimming left V 1 base short and J 7 bases short, with 9 bases between. The CDR3 DNA reads TGTGCCAGCAGCCAAGTTGGGGTCCATACGCAGTATTTT. Translating gives CASSQVGVHTQYF.

The CDR3 here is CASSLQTLRGTGIGYEQYF. In DNA form, the CDR3 reads TGTGCCAGCAGTTTACAAACCCTCAGAGGGACAGGGATCGGCTACGAGCAGTACTTC. The chain couples TRBV28 to TRBJ2-7, with 9 bases matching TRBD1. This CDR3 has 19 amino acids. From germline, CDR1 is MDHEN and CDR2 SYDVKM. Trimming took 2 bases from V and 3 from J; bases not matched to a gene: 17.

The chain couples TRBV27 to TRBJ1-1; D is unresolved. There are 13 residues in the CDR3. Germline CDR1 and CDR2: MNHEY and SMNVEV (reference sequence). V was cut by 0 bases and J by 1 base, with 3 bases left in between. The CDR3 DNA reads as TGTGCCAGCAGTTTATCTTGGAACACTGAAGCTTTCTTT. It specifies CASSLSWNTEAFF.

The chain uses TRBV20-1 and TRBJ2-2; D remains unclear. This CDR3 spans 11 amino acids. CDR1 and CDR2 (germline): DFQATT, SNEGSKA (reference sequence). Trimming cost V 6 bases and J 3 bases, with 5 bases left between them. CDR3 in DNA: TGCAGTGCCTTTGACACCGGGGAGCTGTTTTTT. Protein product: CSAFDTGELFF.

The CDR3 DNA is TGCGCCAGCAGCTTGCCGGCAGGGTTATACAATGAGCAGTTCTTC. Its protein is CASSLPAGLYNEQFF. The chain uses TRBV5-1 and TRBJ2-1, with D possibly TRBD1 on 5 matching bases. Germline loops: CDR1 SGHRS, CDR2 YFSETQ. Trimming shortened V by 1 base and J by 4 bases, and 12 bases separated the two germline ends. The CDR3 extends over 15 amino acids.

This clone was counted once. The V and J genes are TRBV20-1 and TRBJ2-2, with no clear D. This CDR3 region has 11 residues. Looked up from germline, CDR1 is DFQATT and CDR2 is SNEGSKA (reference sequence). The CDR3 protein is CAHGETGELFF. CDR3 bases: TGCGCCCATGGGGAAACCGGGGAGCTGTTTTTT.

The rearrangement links TRBV9 to TRBJ1-6; D is possibly TRBD1 (6 bases). V lost 0 bases to trimming and J lost 8 bases, with 15 bases between them. The CDR3 spans 16 residues. The germline V gene encodes CDR1 SGDLS and CDR2 YYNGEE. CDR3 protein: CASSVGPGASDSPLHF. In DNA form, the CDR3 reads TGTGCCAGCAGCGTAGGCCCGGGGGCATCCGATTCACCCCTCCACTTT.

The chain combines TRBV25-1 with TRBJ2-2; perhaps TRBD2 as D (5 bases). The CDR3 consists of 15 residues. Germline CDR1 MGHDK, CDR2 SYGVNS. Trimming took off 1 base at V and 6 bases at J, with 12 bases between the two ends. The CDR3 coding sequence is TGTGCCAGCAGTGAATGGACTGGGGTCGCCGGGGAGCTGTTTTTT. Amino acids: CASSEWTGVAGELFF.

The J gene is TRBJ1-2, the V gene TRBV7-2; D is unresolved. This CDR3 comprises 14 residues. Germline CDR1 is SGHTA and CDR2 is FQGNSA. Trimming removed 5 bases at V and 1 base at J, with 11 bases between. In DNA, the CDR3 is TGTGCCAGCAGCACATCGGGAGATAACTATGGCTACACCTTC. Amino acid sequence: CASSTSGDNYGYTF.